These T cell receptor beta chains were read from a single sample in a study of Ad26.COV2.S vaccination and SARS-CoV-2 variants. Some clones are missing from TCRdb's copy, which holds only in-frame ones; the method was immunoSEQ multiplex PCR. This sample has some 340,000 clones, with 85% found just once. Sequenced material: peripheral blood, taken in a trial of Ad26.COV2.S vaccine versus placebo. The receptors were sampled from a person aged 18 to 59 who received the Ad26.COV2.S COVID-19 vaccine or a placebo. Both conserved end residues are part of each CDR3. A D gene is named only where the DNA matches it firmly. Size values are once, few and many counts, or a class for expanded clones, and some rows have none.

j_call | d_call | clone_size | v_call | cdr3_aa | cdr3_nt
TRBJ1-1 | . | . | TRBV5-1 | CASSLNAEAFF | TGCGCCAGCAGCTTGAACGCTGAAGCTTTCTTT
TRBJ2-5 | . | . | TRBV7-3 | CASSAQETQYF | TGTGCCAGCAGCGCGCAAGAGACCCAGTACTTC
TRBJ2-5 | . | . | TRBV7-3 | CASSLALGSAQYF | TGTGCCAGCAGCTTGGCGTTGGGGAGTGCCCAGTACTTC
TRBJ2-5 | . | once | TRBV5-1 | CASSLRQGEETQYF | TGCGCCAGCAGCTTGCGGCAGGGCGAAGAGACCCAGTACTTC
TRBJ1-6 | . | few | TRBV3-1/TRBV3-2 | CASNLIGSPLHF | TGTGCCAGCAACCTAATCGGTTCACCCCTCCACTTT
TRBJ1-5 | TRBD1 | . | TRBV19 | CASSLRSGGGGNQPQHF | TGTGCCAGTAGTCTACGGTCAGGGGGCGGTGGCAATCAGCCCCAGCATTTT
TRBJ2-2 | . | . | TRBV27 | CASSFFTGELFF | TGTGCCAGCAGTTTCTTCACCGGGGAGCTGTTTTTT
TRBJ1-4 | . | . | TRBV19 | CASSIRQGRAEKLFF | TGTGCCAGTAGTATCAGGCAAGGACGGGCAGAAAAACTGTTTTTT
TRBJ2-5 | . | . | TRBV6-1 | CASSDSEETQYF | TGTGCCAGCAGTGATTCGGAAGAGACCCAGTACTTC
TRBJ2-5 | . | . | TRBV18 | CASSPTAGETQYF | TGTGCCAGCTCACCCACGGCTGGGGAGACCCAGTACTTC
TRBJ1-1 | . | once | TRBV19 | CASSAHRMNTEAFF | TGTGCCAGTAGTGCTCATCGTATGAACACTGAAGCTTTCTTT
TRBJ2-2 | TRBD1 | . | TRBV10-3 | CAISESSRNRGITGELFF | TGTGCCATCAGTGAGTCTTCGAGGAACAGGGGAATCACCGGGGAGCTGTTTTTT
TRBJ1-2 | TRBD1 | once | TRBV6-1 | CASSETDRGRRGYTF | TGTGCCAGCAGTGAAACGGACAGGGGCAGGCGGGGCTACACCTTC
TRBJ2-7 | . | once | TRBV4-2 | CASSQDGHQSSYEQYF | TGTGCCAGCAGCCAAGATGGACACCAAAGCTCCTACGAGCAGTACTTC
TRBJ2-7 | TRBD1 | . | TRBV5-1 | CASSSERQGFSYEQYF | TGCGCCAGCAGCTCCGAACGACAGGGCTTCTCCTACGAGCAGTACTTC
TRBJ1-1 | TRBD1 | . | TRBV19 | CARPGQAVDEAFF | TGTGCCAGACCGGGACAGGCCGTCGATGAAGCTTTCTTT
TRBJ2-3 | . | . | TRBV5-1 | CASSWQGGTDTQYF | TGCGCCAGCAGCTGGCAGGGAGGCACAGATACGCAGTATTTT
TRBJ2-6 | . | once | TRBV14 | CASSPPPGAGANVLTF | TGTGCCAGCAGCCCCCCCCCAGGGGCTGGGGCCAACGTCCTGACTTTC
TRBJ1-2 | TRBD1 | . | TRBV28 | CASSSVAGGANYGYTF | TGTGCCAGCAGTAGTGTGGCAGGGGGGGCTAACTATGGCTACACCTTC
TRBJ2-7 | TRBD2 | many | TRBV7-3 | CASSLNRGDEQYF | TGTGCCAGCAGCTTAAATCGGGGGGACGAGCAGTACTTC
TRBJ1-2 | . | . | TRBV28 | CASVVAGDYYGYTF | TGTGCCAGCGTGGTGGCGGGGGATTACTATGGCTACACCTTC
TRBJ1-6 | . | . | TRBV5-5 | CASSLKAAEYSPLHF | TGTGCCAGCAGCTTGAAGGCAGCGGAATATTCACCCCTCCACTTT
TRBJ1-2 | . | . | TRBV2 | CASSDSRGNGYTF | TGTGCCAGCAGTGACTCCAGGGGAAATGGCTACACCTTC
TRBJ2-7 | TRBD1 | few | TRBV2 | CASSDRDRGTYEQYF | TGTGCCAGCAGTGATAGGGACAGGGGTACCTACGAGCAGTACTTC
TRBJ1-1 | . | . | TRBV18 | CASSLGLPEAFF | TGTGCCAGCTCCCTAGGACTGCCTGAAGCTTTCTTT
TRBJ1-2 | TRBD1 | . | TRBV3-1/TRBV3-2 | CASSRDLGQENYGYTF | TGTGCCAGCAGCCGAGACCTTGGACAGGAGAACTATGGCTACACCTTC
TRBJ2-7 | TRBD2 | few | TRBV6-5 | CASRFLAGGIYEQYF | TGTGCCAGCAGATTCCTAGCGGGGGGAATCTACGAGCAGTACTTC
TRBJ2-1 | TRBD2 | . | TRBV29-1 | CSTRGKLAGSPYNEQFF | TGCAGCACTCGGGGGAAGCTAGCGGGGTCCCCCTACAATGAGCAGTTCTTC
TRBJ1-1 | . | . | TRBV12-3/TRBV12-4 | CASSLTGSTEAFF | TGTGCCAGCAGCCTCACGGGGAGCACTGAAGCTTTCTTT
TRBJ1-2 | . | . | TRBV6-1 | CASSESGGLPNYGYTF | TGTGCCAGCAGTGAAAGTGGGGGGCTTCCTAACTATGGCTACACCTTC
TRBJ1-5 | . | . | TRBV24-1 | CATSEAGLNQPQHF | TGTGCCACCAGTGAGGCGGGGTTAAATCAGCCCCAGCATTTT
TRBJ2-7 | TRBD1 | . | TRBV2 | CASSWTGGPYEQYF | TGTGCCAGCAGTTGGACAGGGGGCCCCTACGAGCAGTACTTC
TRBJ1-5 | . | . | TRBV20-1 | CSASKGFLGNQPQHF | TGCAGTGCTAGTAAGGGTTTCTTGGGCAATCAGCCCCAGCATTTT
TRBJ2-3 | . | . | TRBV6-5 | CASSYRGDRTDTQYF | TGTGCCAGCAGTTACCGAGGGGATCGCACAGATACGCAGTATTTT
TRBJ2-3 | . | . | TRBV21-1 | CASSKGRGTDTQYF | TGTGCCAGCAGCAAAGGGAGGGGCACAGATACGCAGTATTTT
TRBJ1-1 | TRBD1 | . | TRBV18 | CASSPTGGQDTEAFF | TGTGCCAGCTCACCTACAGGGGGCCAAGACACTGAAGCTTTCTTT
TRBJ2-7 | TRBD1 | . | TRBV11-3 | CASSFPGQGAYEQYF | TGTGCCAGCAGTTTTCCGGGACAGGGGGCCTACGAGCAGTACTTC